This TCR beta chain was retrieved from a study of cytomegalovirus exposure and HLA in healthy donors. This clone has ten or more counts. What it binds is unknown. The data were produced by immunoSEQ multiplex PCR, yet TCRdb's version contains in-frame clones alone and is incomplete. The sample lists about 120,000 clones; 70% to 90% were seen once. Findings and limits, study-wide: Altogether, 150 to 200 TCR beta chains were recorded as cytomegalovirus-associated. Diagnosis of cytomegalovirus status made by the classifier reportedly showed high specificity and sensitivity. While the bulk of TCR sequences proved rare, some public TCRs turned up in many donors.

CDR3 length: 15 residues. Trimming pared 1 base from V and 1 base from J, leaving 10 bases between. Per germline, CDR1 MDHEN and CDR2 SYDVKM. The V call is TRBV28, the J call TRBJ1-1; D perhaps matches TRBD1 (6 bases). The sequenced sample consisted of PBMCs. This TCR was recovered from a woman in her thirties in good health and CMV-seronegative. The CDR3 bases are TGTGCCAGCAGTTTATCGGCGACAGGGAACACTGAAGCTTTCTTT. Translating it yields CASSLSATGNTEAFF.